This section outlines one T cell receptor (beta chain) sequence together with its context. The study ran its PCR with 60 Vbeta and 13 Jbeta primers. TCRdb's table, derived via immunoSEQ multiplex PCR, lists solely in-frame clones and lacks some. The table has fewer than 180,000 clones, roughly 78% seen once. This sample stems from a study of cytomegalovirus exposure and HLA in healthy donors. V gave up 2 bases and J gave up 2 bases, with 11 bases separating them. CDR3 length: 15 amino acids. Germline assignment: CDR1 MDHEN and CDR2 SYDVKM. This clonotype originated in a man aged 50-60 years in good health and CMV-seropositive. The sequenced material came from PBMCs. The genes are TRBV28 and TRBJ2-3; D unclear. CDR3 residues: CASSLSPGATDTQYF. In DNA form, the CDR3 reads TGTGCCAGCAGTTTAAGCCCTGGAGCCACAGATACGCAGTATTTT.